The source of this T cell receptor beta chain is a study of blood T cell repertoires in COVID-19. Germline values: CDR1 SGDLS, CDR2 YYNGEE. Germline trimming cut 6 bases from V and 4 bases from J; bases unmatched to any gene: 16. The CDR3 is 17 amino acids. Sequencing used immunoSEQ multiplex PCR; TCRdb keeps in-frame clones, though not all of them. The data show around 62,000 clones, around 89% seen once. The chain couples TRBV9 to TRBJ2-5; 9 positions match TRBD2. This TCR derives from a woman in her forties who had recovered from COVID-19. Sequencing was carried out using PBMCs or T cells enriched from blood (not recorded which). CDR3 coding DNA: TGTGCCAGCATCAACCCCGGCGGCGGGGGGGCAGCAGAGACCCAGTACTTC. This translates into CASINPGGGGAAETQYF.